Below, 12 T cell receptor beta chains from the same sample are listed, as sequenced in a study of blood T cells in healthy people across ages. The second PCR ran about 6 to 12 cycles with a sample-barcoded 5' primer and J-beta primers. Each CDR3 protein gets one entry after TCRdb re-called the 5' RACE reads with MiXCR. Among about 640,000 distinct CDR3 sequences listed, about 54% were seen once. The sequencing input was blood. The source of these receptors is a man aged 60 to 69 in good health.

This clonotype has only a few counts. The chain uses TRBV7-8 and TRBJ2-1; D is perhaps TRBD1 or TRBD2 (5 bases each). The CDR3 consists of 16 residues. Per the germline V gene, CDR1 is SGHVS and CDR2 is FQNEAQ. Trimming stripped 3 bases from V and 2 bases from J, with 14 bases between. The CDR3 reads CASSFLRDPAYNEQFF. The DNA of the CDR3 is TGTGCCAGCAGCTTCCTCCGGGACCCGGCCTACAATGAGCAGTTCTTC.

This clonotype has only a few counts. This sequence joins TRBV12-3 or TRBV12-4 and TRBJ2-1, with a weak D call TRBD1 (6 bases). The CDR3 contains 12 residues. The germline V and J ends were trimmed by 5 bases and 14 bases, with 16 bases remaining between them. CDR3 sequence: CASSPGTPNKFF. CDR3 in DNA: TGTGCCAGCAGTCCCGGGACACCCAACAAGTTCTTC.

V is TRBV24-1 and J is TRBJ2-7; 9 nucleotides agree with TRBD2. Germline V CDR1 and CDR2: KGHDR, SFDVKD. The CDR3 has 16 amino acids. After removal of 1 base from V and 7 bases from J, the junction contained 10 bases not matched to a gene. CDR3 coding DNA: TGTGCCACCAGTGATTTAGCGGGGGGCCTTTACAATGAGCAGTACTTC. Its translation: CATSDLAGGLYNEQYF.

This clonotype has only one observation. The V and J genes are TRBV20-1 and TRBJ1-4; D is unresolved. The CDR3 contains 12 residues. Germline CDR1 and CDR2: DFQATT and SNEGSKA (reference sequence). The V end was cut by 8 bases, the J end by 1 base, with 8 bases between. CDR3 nucleotides: TGCAGTCTACCCGGAACTAATGAAAAACTGTTTTTT. Protein sequence: CSLPGTNEKLFF.

The sample holds a few counts of this clonotype. The V and J genes are TRBV7-2 and TRBJ2-7, with 8 bases matching TRBD2. Trimming at V came to 0 bases and at J to 5 bases, leaving 6 bases not matched to a gene. The CDR3 is made up of 15 amino acids. Germline CDR1 is SGHTA and CDR2 is FQGNSA. In nucleotides, the CDR3 is TGTGCCAGCAGCTTAGCCGGGGGGGCAGTCCACGAGCAGTACTTC. It translates to CASSLAGGAVHEQYF.

This clonotype was seen only a few times. The chain carries TRBV10-3 and TRBJ2-1; D gene uncertain. The CDR3 is 12 amino acids. V shed 6 bases and J shed 12 bases, with 15 bases lying between them. Germline CDR1 and CDR2: ENHRY and SYGVKD. As DNA, the CDR3 is TGTGCCATCAGCGATTGGGCGGTGGGGCAGTTCTTC. Protein sequence: CAISDWAVGQFF.

The chain carries TRBV20-1 and TRBJ2-1, with D possibly TRBD2 on 6 matching bases. V was shortened by 5 bases and J by 8 bases, with 7 bases between the two germline ends. Germline CDR1 DFQATT, CDR2 SNEGSKA (reference sequence). The CDR3 runs to 10 residues. CDR3 amino acids: CSAERDEQFF. CDR3 DNA: TGCAGTGCTGAGCGGGATGAGCAGTTCTTC.

The chain employs TRBV12-3 or TRBV12-4 and TRBJ2-1; D not resolved. Trimming shortened V by 6 bases and J by 0 bases, and 15 bases separated the two germline ends. CDR3 length: 16 amino acids. The CDR3 coding sequence is TGTGCCAGCAGCCCCGGACCGCGCGGCTCCTACAATGAGCAGTTCTTC. The encoded protein is CASSPGPRGSYNEQFF.

This clonotype was observed a handful of times. The rearrangement uses TRBV20-1 and TRBJ2-3, with 10 bases lining up with TRBD1. V shed 5 bases, J shed 3 bases, and the junction held 5 bases outside the gene matches. Germline V gives CDR1 DFQATT, CDR2 SNEGSKA (reference sequence). This CDR3 has 14 residues. CDR3 region: CSASDRGETDTQYF. The CDR3 DNA reads as TGCAGTGCTTCGGACAGGGGGGAGACAGATACGCAGTATTTT.

The V call is TRBV28, the J call TRBJ1-5; D ambiguous. The CDR3 loop spans 12 amino acids. Germline loops: CDR1 MDHEN, CDR2 SYDVKM. V was cut by 7 bases and J by 7 bases, with 11 bases left in between. The CDR3 nucleotides read TGTGCCAGCACCTCCCAACGGCAGCCCCAGCATTTT. This translates into CASTSQRQPQHF.

The V and J genes are TRBV29-1 and TRBJ1-1; D is ambiguous. V dropped 0 bases and J dropped 4 bases, with 12 bases sitting between them. This CDR3 has 14 amino acids. Germline V gene data show CDR1 as SQVTM and CDR2 as ANQGSEA. CDR3 coding DNA: TGCAGCGTTGAAGATCCGGGGTTCTCCACTGAAGCTTTCTTT. Its protein is CSVEDPGFSTEAFF. Filled out from reference TRBV29-1 and TRBJ1-1, the complete variable domain reads SAVISQKPSRDICQRGTSLTIQCQVDSQVTMMFWYRQQPGQSLTLIATANQGSEATYESGFVIDKFPISRPNLTFSTLTVSNMSPEDSSIYLCSVEDPGFSTEAFFGQGTRLTVV.

The chain combines TRBV28 with TRBJ2-5, with D hard to call. CDR1 and CDR2 from the germline V gene are MDHEN and SYDVKM. CDR3 length: 11 amino acids. The V end lost 6 bases, the J end lost 5 bases, and 7 bases lay between the germline ends. The CDR3 DNA reads TGTGCCAGCAGGGTTTCCGAGACCCAGTACTTC. It yields the protein CASRVSETQYF. Full variable domain (missing parts from reference TRBV28 and TRBJ2-5): DVKVTQSSRYLVKRTGEKVFLECVQDMDHENMFWYRQDPGLGLRLIYFSYDVKMKEKGDIPEGYSVSREKKERFSLILESASTNQTSMYLCASRVSETQYFGPGTRLLVL.